This T cell receptor beta chain was sequenced for a study of T cell repertoires in cytomegalovirus infection. Study details: Through public TCR beta signatures, both CMV infection and matching HLA type were indicated. Overall study findings and caveats: Frequencies of public TCR beta families were cumulated, and this identified carriers of CMV plus the relevant HLA.

TCRdb re-called the reads through MiXCR, storing one row per CDR3 protein. The data contain 650,000 to 900,000 distinct CDR3 sequences, roughly 33% of them seen just once; the ten biggest clones take up 9.5% to 15%. With respect to this clonotype: As yet, its antigen is unknown. A read error may account for a junction end that differs from germline.

Germline assignment: CDR1 MNHEY and CDR2 SMNVEV (reference sequence). CDR3 length: 17 residues. The sequences come from cultured CD8+ T cells from PBMCs, collected from culture after CMV antigen stimulation. The V call is TRBV27, the J call TRBJ1-6; possibly TRBD1 for D (6 bases). This TCR came from a human donor in good health (CMV status not recorded). Some clones in this sample may be carry-over from other donors' samples. DNA of the CDR3: TGTGCCGGCAGTTTAACACAGGGAAGCTCCTATAATTCACCCCTCCACTTT. Protein sequence: CAGSLTQGSSYNSPLHF.